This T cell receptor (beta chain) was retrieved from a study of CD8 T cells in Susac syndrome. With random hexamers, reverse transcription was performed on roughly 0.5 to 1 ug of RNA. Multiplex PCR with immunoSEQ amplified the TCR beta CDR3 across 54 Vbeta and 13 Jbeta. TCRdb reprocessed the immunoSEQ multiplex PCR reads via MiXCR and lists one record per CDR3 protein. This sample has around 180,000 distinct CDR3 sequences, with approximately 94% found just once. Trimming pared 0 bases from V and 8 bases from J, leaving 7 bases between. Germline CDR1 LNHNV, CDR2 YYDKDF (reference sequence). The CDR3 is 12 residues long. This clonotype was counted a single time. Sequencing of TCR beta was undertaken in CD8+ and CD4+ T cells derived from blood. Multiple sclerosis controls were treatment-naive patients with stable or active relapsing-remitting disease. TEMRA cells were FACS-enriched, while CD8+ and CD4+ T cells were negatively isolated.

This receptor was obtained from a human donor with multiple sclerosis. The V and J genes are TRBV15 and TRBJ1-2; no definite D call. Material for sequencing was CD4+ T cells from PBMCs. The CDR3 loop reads CATSRDTYGYTF. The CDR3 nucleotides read TGTGCCACCAGCAGAGATACTTACGGCTACACCTTC.